The entry that follows covers one TCR beta chain sequence. The data are from a study of control samples from healthy donors and cancer patients. Repertoires were generated with immunoSEQ multiplex PCR, while TCRdb's copy carries only in-frame clones and drops some. The repertoire consists of 150,000 to 200,000 clones, with roughly 92% occurring once and the leading ten covering about 1.4%. Trimming stripped 0 bases from V and 9 bases from J, with 10 bases between. Germline lookup yields CDR1 SGDLS and CDR2 YYNGEE. The CDR3 is 13 residues long. The clonotype comes from a woman between 18 and 29 years old in good health. What was sequenced was blood. J is TRBJ2-1 and V is TRBV9; D gene unclear. Here the CDR3 reads CASSVGALTEQFF. CDR3 bases: TGTGCCAGCAGCGTAGGGGCACTGACTGAGCAGTTCTTC.